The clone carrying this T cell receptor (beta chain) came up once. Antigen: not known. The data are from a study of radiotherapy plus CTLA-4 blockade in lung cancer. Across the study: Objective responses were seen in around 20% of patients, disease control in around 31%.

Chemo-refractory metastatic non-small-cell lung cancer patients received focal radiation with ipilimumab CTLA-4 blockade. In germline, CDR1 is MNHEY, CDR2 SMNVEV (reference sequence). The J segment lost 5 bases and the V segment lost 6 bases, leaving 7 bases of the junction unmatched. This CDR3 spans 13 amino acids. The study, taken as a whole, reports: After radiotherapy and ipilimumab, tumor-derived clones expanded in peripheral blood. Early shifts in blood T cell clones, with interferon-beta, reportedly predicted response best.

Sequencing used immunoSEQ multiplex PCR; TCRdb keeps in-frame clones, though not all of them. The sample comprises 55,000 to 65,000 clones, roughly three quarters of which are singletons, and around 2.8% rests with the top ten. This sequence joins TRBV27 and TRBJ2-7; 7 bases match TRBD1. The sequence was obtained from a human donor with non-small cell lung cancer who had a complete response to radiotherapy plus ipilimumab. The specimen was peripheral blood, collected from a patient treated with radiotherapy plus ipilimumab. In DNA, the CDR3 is TGTGCCAGCAGCCGACAGGGCGGCAACGAGCAGTACTTC. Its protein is CASSRQGGNEQYF.